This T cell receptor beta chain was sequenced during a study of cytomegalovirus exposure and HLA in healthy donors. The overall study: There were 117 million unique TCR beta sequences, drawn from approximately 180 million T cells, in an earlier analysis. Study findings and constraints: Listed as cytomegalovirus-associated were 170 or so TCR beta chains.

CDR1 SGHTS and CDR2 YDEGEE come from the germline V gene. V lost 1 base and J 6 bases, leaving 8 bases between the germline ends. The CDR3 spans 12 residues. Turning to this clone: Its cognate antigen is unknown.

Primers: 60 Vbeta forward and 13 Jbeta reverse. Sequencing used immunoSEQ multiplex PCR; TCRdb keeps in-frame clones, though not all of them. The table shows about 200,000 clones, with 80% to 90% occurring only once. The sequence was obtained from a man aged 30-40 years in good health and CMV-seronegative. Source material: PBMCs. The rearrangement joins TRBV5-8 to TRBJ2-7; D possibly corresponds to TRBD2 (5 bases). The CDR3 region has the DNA TGTGCCAGCAGCTTGAGGGCGGGCGAGCAGTACTTC. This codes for CASSLRAGEQYF.